A selection of T cell receptor beta chains follows, all from one sample in a study of a mutant IDH1 vaccine in newly diagnosed glioma. No cognate antigen is known for these TCRs. Assay used: immunoSEQ multiplex PCR; TCRdb lists only in-frame clones, some missing. The sample lists approximately 50,000 clones; 75% to 90% were seen once. The sequences come from PBMCs, collected from a glioma patient whose treatment included an IDH1 peptide vaccine. These receptors all come from a man in his forties or fifties with glioma. The conserved cysteine and the conserved F or W are not part of the CDR3 here. The D gene is left open where the match is weak.

v_call: TRBV6-6; d_call: TRBD1; cdr3_aa: ASSRQGAGEKLF
v_call: TRBV7-2; d_call: .; cdr3_aa: ASSLVQHSNQPQH
v_call: TRBV5-5; d_call: .; cdr3_aa: ASSLAGTGGYT
v_call: TRBV19; d_call: .; cdr3_aa: ASSIFNQPQH
v_call: TRBV5-5; d_call: TRBD2; cdr3_aa: ASSDWTSGYNEQF
v_call: TRBV5-4; d_call: .; cdr3_aa: ASSLDSLIDASSYNEQF
v_call: TRBV25-1; d_call: .; cdr3_aa: ASSERHPNEKLF
v_call: TRBV5-1; d_call: TRBD1; cdr3_aa: ASSNLGQGGNTIY
v_call: TRBV14; d_call: TRBD1; cdr3_aa: ASSRDRVGGYT
v_call: TRBV6-5; d_call: .; cdr3_aa: ASSYVGGPGGYT
v_call: TRBV27; d_call: TRBD1; cdr3_aa: ASSSPGTGGSYEQY
v_call: TRBV2; d_call: .; cdr3_aa: ASSARGLYEQY
v_call: TRBV6-5; d_call: .; cdr3_aa: ASRWTGRGPYEQY
v_call: TRBV5-1; d_call: .; cdr3_aa: ASSFLANQGDTQY
v_call: TRBV12-1; d_call: .; cdr3_aa: ASSATSGRASEQY
v_call: TRBV10-3; d_call: .; cdr3_aa: AVRKIGTPEAF
v_call: TRBV15; d_call: TRBD1; cdr3_aa: ATSRGQGLSMGTEAF
v_call: TRBV7-2; d_call: .; cdr3_aa: ASSLALFTDTQY
v_call: TRBV5-1; d_call: .; cdr3_aa: ASSLSQGGASRELF
v_call: TRBV14; d_call: .; cdr3_aa: ASSLQSYEQY
v_call: TRBV18; d_call: .; cdr3_aa: ASSPALAGGELF
v_call: TRBV5-6; d_call: TRBD2; cdr3_aa: ASSPGGLVETQY
v_call: TRBV5-8; d_call: .; cdr3_aa: ASSQLDIREQY
v_call: TRBV25-1; d_call: .; cdr3_aa: ASSEYERALPTDTQY
v_call: TRBV5-4; d_call: TRBD1; cdr3_aa: ASSVGQGAGELF
v_call: TRBV6-6; d_call: .; cdr3_aa: ASSYSGQGT
v_call: TRBV10-2; d_call: .; cdr3_aa: ASRPGRRTDTQY
v_call: TRBV18; d_call: .; cdr3_aa: ASSPLGQSNSNQPQH
v_call: TRBV19; d_call: .; cdr3_aa: ASKDRERNTEAF
v_call: TRBV18; d_call: .; cdr3_aa: ASSPPNGAGYDEQY
v_call: TRBV9; d_call: TRBD1; cdr3_aa: ASRGQGMNTGELF
v_call: TRBV4-2; d_call: TRBD1; cdr3_aa: ASSQDSGTGSGAQY
v_call: TRBV27; d_call: TRBD2; cdr3_aa: ASSHRLAGGTDTQY
v_call: TRBV18; d_call: TRBD2; cdr3_aa: ASSPQGGRARNEQF
v_call: TRBV19; d_call: .; cdr3_aa: ASSHTWGGTEAF
v_call: TRBV11-2; d_call: TRBD2; cdr3_aa: ASSLGAGPGEQY
v_call: TRBV7-9; d_call: TRBD2; cdr3_aa: ASSPGGLAVPSSYNEQF